The clone carrying this T cell receptor beta chain was seen once. Its target is unknown. Primers for the PCR totalled 60 Vbeta and 13 Jbeta. Data came from immunoSEQ multiplex PCR; TCRdb stores just in-frame clones and leaves some out. In the table there are 100,000 to 150,000 clones, about 84% of which are singletons. The V gene's germline CDR1 is SGHRS and CDR2 YFSETQ. The CDR3 has 16 amino acids. J was trimmed by 3 bases and V by 4 bases; bases with no gene match: 7. The data were obtained in a study of cytomegalovirus exposure and HLA in healthy donors. Study summary: Among the approximately 400 genotyped donors, 65% to 85% were placed in the Caucasian-associated ancestry cluster. Study results and limitations: Presence/absence analyses supposed approximately even sequencing depth among donors. Sequencing probably produced one cluster of sequence variants that were highly shared. Productive rates of about 87% or about 30% were seen for most TCR beta V segments in an earlier analysis.

The gene calls are TRBV5-1 and TRBJ2-1; 10 bases map to TRBD1. The source material was PBMCs. This receptor was identified in a man between 18 and 29 years old in good health and CMV-seropositive. The DNA for the CDR3 is TGCGCCAGCAGCGGGGGGGGGACAGGGGTCTACAATGAGCAGTTCTTC. As protein: CASSGGGTGVYNEQFF.